Listed below are T cell receptor beta chains from one sample, sequenced in a study of T-cell memory formation after mild COVID-19. TCRdb re-called the 5' RACE reads with MiXCR, one entry per CDR3 protein. The sample holds 350,000 to 450,000 distinct CDR3 sequences; 20% are singletons and the top ten take about 8.8%. The sequenced sample consisted of PBMCs or a T cell subset sorted from them (not recorded which). These receptors were taken from an adult woman who had mild COVID-19 (a few samples of this study predate the infection). Cell type and time point are not known. Each CDR3 is given with its conserved first and last residue. Each record gives: J gene, clone size, CDR3 length, V gene, D gene, CDR3 protein, CDR3 DNA. The D gene is left open where the match is weak. Clone size is shown for a subset of rows, as once, few, many or a class of expanded clone.

j_gene: TRBJ1-5
abundance: -
len: 15
v_gene: TRBV27
d_gene: -
CDR3aa: CASTALGRGTQPQHF
CDR3nt: TGTGCCAGCACCGCCCTGGGGAGAGGGACTCAGCCCCAGCATTTT

j_gene: TRBJ1-5
abundance: many
len: 15
v_gene: TRBV6-1
d_gene: TRBD1
CDR3aa: CASGDRARSNQPQHF
CDR3nt: TGTGCCAGCGGCGACAGGGCCCGTAGCAATCAGCCCCAGCATTTT

j_gene: TRBJ2-1
abundance: -
len: 14
v_gene: TRBV9
d_gene: TRBD2
CDR3aa: CASSVGGGSNEQFF
CDR3nt: TGTGCCAGCAGCGTAGGGGGGGGGAGCAATGAGCAGTTCTTC

j_gene: TRBJ2-5
abundance: -
len: 16
v_gene: TRBV7-6
d_gene: -
CDR3aa: CASSVGWAERRETQYF
CDR3nt: TGTGCCAGCAGCGTAGGTTGGGCAGAACGGAGGGAGACCCAGTACTTC

j_gene: TRBJ2-5
abundance: -
len: 12
v_gene: TRBV20-1
d_gene: TRBD2
CDR3aa: CSAIAGKETQYF
CDR3nt: TGCAGTGCTATAGCGGGGAAAGAGACCCAGTACTTC

j_gene: TRBJ1-2
abundance: -
len: 16
v_gene: TRBV3-1
d_gene: -
CDR3aa: CASSQDRGSQAYGYTF
CDR3nt: TGTGCCAGCAGCCAAGATCGGGGCAGCCAGGCCTATGGCTACACCTTC

j_gene: TRBJ2-2
abundance: many
len: 17
v_gene: TRBV6-2/TRBV6-3
d_gene: -
CDR3aa: CASSSGRGAANTGELFF
CDR3nt: TGTGCCAGCAGTTCCGGCCGAGGAGCGGCGAACACCGGGGAGCTGTTTTTT

j_gene: TRBJ1-1
abundance: -
len: 14
v_gene: TRBV7-9
d_gene: -
CDR3aa: CASSDSPMNTEAFF
CDR3nt: TGTGCCAGCAGCGACTCTCCCATGAACACTGAAGCTTTCTTT

j_gene: TRBJ2-3
abundance: -
len: 11
v_gene: TRBV29-1
d_gene: -
CDR3aa: CSVESTDTQYF
CDR3nt: TGCAGCGTTGAAAGCACAGATACGCAGTATTTT

j_gene: TRBJ2-7
abundance: -
len: 14
v_gene: TRBV9
d_gene: TRBD1
CDR3aa: CASSVEGQDYEQYF
CDR3nt: TGTGCCAGCAGCGTAGAGGGACAGGACTACGAGCAGTACTTC

j_gene: TRBJ2-7
abundance: -
len: 15
v_gene: TRBV7-2
d_gene: -
CDR3aa: CASSLGLRGTYEQYF
CDR3nt: TGTGCCAGCAGCTTAGGCCTCAGGGGAACCTACGAGCAGTACTTC

j_gene: TRBJ2-7
abundance: -
len: 17
v_gene: TRBV4-2
d_gene: -
CDR3aa: CASSQDSRVHRSYEQYF
CDR3nt: TGTGCCAGCAGCCAAGATAGCCGAGTCCACCGCTCCTACGAGCAGTACTTC

j_gene: TRBJ2-7
abundance: many
len: 14
v_gene: TRBV7-2
d_gene: TRBD1
CDR3aa: CASSPDRGEYEQYF
CDR3nt: TGTGCCAGCAGCCCGGACAGGGGAGAGTACGAGCAGTACTTC

j_gene: TRBJ2-7
abundance: few
len: 18
v_gene: TRBV4-3
d_gene: -
CDR3aa: CASSQESGQRKSSYEQYF
CDR3nt: TGCGCCAGCAGCCAAGAAAGCGGGCAGCGCAAGAGCTCCTACGAGCAGTACTTC

j_gene: TRBJ1-1
abundance: few
len: 16
v_gene: TRBV6-5
d_gene: -
CDR3aa: CASSSGLGGGRTEAFF
CDR3nt: TGTGCCAGCAGTTCCGGCCTCGGGGGGGGTAGGACTGAAGCTTTCTTT

j_gene: TRBJ2-1
abundance: -
len: 15
v_gene: TRBV12-3/TRBV12-4
d_gene: TRBD2
CDR3aa: CASRAGRGVYNEQFF
CDR3nt: TGTGCCAGCAGGGCTGGGCGGGGGGTTTACAATGAGCAGTTCTTC

j_gene: TRBJ2-1
abundance: -
len: 15
v_gene: TRBV9
d_gene: TRBD1
CDR3aa: CASSVARQGGGEQFF
CDR3nt: TGTGCCAGCAGCGTAGCTCGACAGGGTGGGGGTGAGCAGTTCTTC

j_gene: TRBJ2-7
abundance: -
len: 15
v_gene: TRBV5-1
d_gene: -
CDR3aa: CASSLVEKNPYEQYF
CDR3nt: TGCGCCAGCAGCTTGGTAGAGAAAAACCCCTACGAGCAGTACTTC

j_gene: TRBJ2-2
abundance: -
len: 16
v_gene: TRBV4-1
d_gene: TRBD2
CDR3aa: CASSQVSSGRSGELFF
CDR3nt: TGCGCCAGCAGCCAAGTATCTAGCGGGCGATCCGGGGAGCTGTTTTTT

j_gene: TRBJ2-7
abundance: -
len: 15
v_gene: TRBV7-6
d_gene: TRBD1
CDR3aa: CASSHPRTGEFEQYF
CDR3nt: TGTGCCAGCAGCCACCCTCGGACAGGGGAATTTGAGCAGTACTTC

j_gene: TRBJ2-1
abundance: many
len: 11
v_gene: TRBV12-3/TRBV12-4
d_gene: -
CDR3aa: CASRGIGEQFF
CDR3nt: TGTGCCAGCAGGGGAATCGGTGAGCAGTTCTTC

j_gene: TRBJ2-7
abundance: once
len: 13
v_gene: TRBV29-1
d_gene: -
CDR3aa: CSVELQGLYEQYF
CDR3nt: TGCAGCGTTGAATTGCAGGGATTATACGAGCAGTACTTC

j_gene: TRBJ1-1
abundance: few
len: 15
v_gene: TRBV4-1
d_gene: TRBD1
CDR3aa: CASSEHRDSKFPAFF
CDR3nt: TGCGCCAGCAGCGAACACCGGGACAGTAAGTTCCCGGCTTTCTTT

j_gene: TRBJ2-3
abundance: -
len: 13
v_gene: TRBV30
d_gene: -
CDR3aa: CAWSALATDTQYF
CDR3nt: TGTGCCTGGAGTGCTCTTGCCACAGATACGCAGTATTTT

j_gene: TRBJ1-3
abundance: many
len: 11
v_gene: TRBV29-1
d_gene: -
CDR3aa: CSVDAGNTIYF
CDR3nt: TGCAGCGTTGACGCTGGAAACACCATATATTTT

j_gene: TRBJ2-7
abundance: few
len: 17
v_gene: TRBV2
d_gene: TRBD1
CDR3aa: CASSLNPDRTSSYEQYF
CDR3nt: TGTGCCAGCAGTCTAAATCCGGACAGGACCTCCTCCTACGAGCAGTACTTC

j_gene: TRBJ2-7
abundance: few
len: 13
v_gene: TRBV7-9
d_gene: TRBD1
CDR3aa: CASSSKQGAEQYF
CDR3nt: TGTGCCAGCAGCTCCAAACAGGGGGCCGAGCAGTACTTC

j_gene: TRBJ2-3
abundance: many
len: 15
v_gene: TRBV5-1
d_gene: TRBD2
CDR3aa: CASSFLAGGADTQYF
CDR3nt: TGCGCCAGCAGCTTTCTAGCGGGAGGGGCAGATACGCAGTATTTT

j_gene: TRBJ2-3
abundance: -
len: 16
v_gene: TRBV24-1
d_gene: TRBD1
CDR3aa: CATSESGQGYSVTQYF
CDR3nt: TGTGCCACCAGTGAATCAGGACAGGGCTATTCTGTTACGCAGTATTTT

j_gene: TRBJ2-1
abundance: few
len: 13
v_gene: TRBV5-1
d_gene: -
CDR3aa: CASGGGGYNEQFF
CDR3nt: TGCGCCAGCGGAGGAGGGGGCTACAATGAGCAGTTCTTC

j_gene: TRBJ2-5
abundance: -
len: 17
v_gene: TRBV7-8
d_gene: -
CDR3aa: CAIKQGGAGSSWETQYF
CDR3nt: TGTGCCATCAAACAAGGGGGCGCGGGGTCCTCTTGGGAGACCCAGTACTTC

j_gene: TRBJ2-1
abundance: -
len: 13
v_gene: TRBV9
d_gene: -
CDR3aa: CASSVVPGDEQFF
CDR3nt: TGTGCCAGCAGCGTAGTACCGGGGGATGAGCAGTTCTTC

j_gene: TRBJ1-4
abundance: -
len: 15
v_gene: TRBV18
d_gene: -
CDR3aa: CASSPLWGGDEKLFF
CDR3nt: TGTGCCAGCTCACCCCTTTGGGGTGGGGATGAAAAACTGTTTTTT

j_gene: TRBJ2-7
abundance: -
len: 13
v_gene: TRBV29-1
d_gene: -
CDR3aa: CSVSSSSSYEQYF
CDR3nt: TGCAGCGTTTCCAGTAGTAGCTCCTACGAGCAGTACTTC

j_gene: TRBJ2-2
abundance: -
len: 16
v_gene: TRBV7-2
d_gene: TRBD2
CDR3aa: CASSLLGLASTGELFF
CDR3nt: TGTGCCAGCAGCTTACTCGGACTAGCTAGCACCGGGGAGCTGTTTTTT

j_gene: TRBJ1-4
abundance: few
len: 14
v_gene: TRBV15
d_gene: TRBD1
CDR3aa: CATSIGGDNEKLFF
CDR3nt: TGTGCCACCAGCATAGGGGGCGATAATGAAAAACTGTTTTTT

j_gene: TRBJ1-2
abundance: -
len: 15
v_gene: TRBV5-1
d_gene: TRBD1
CDR3aa: CASSSRQGQIYGYTF
CDR3nt: TGCGCCAGCAGCTCCAGACAGGGCCAGATCTATGGCTACACCTTC

j_gene: TRBJ1-1
abundance: -
len: 14
v_gene: TRBV7-2
d_gene: -
CDR3aa: CASSAPEVRTEAFF
CDR3nt: TGTGCCAGCAGCGCTCCGGAAGTTCGCACTGAAGCTTTCTTT

j_gene: TRBJ1-2
abundance: -
len: 13
v_gene: TRBV29-1
d_gene: TRBD1
CDR3aa: CSVTGGTSYGYTF
CDR3nt: TGCAGCGTTACAGGGGGCACCTCTTATGGCTACACCTTC